The 30 T cell receptor beta chains presented below share a single source sample, sequenced in a study of blood T cells in healthy people across ages. Primers used in a second PCR of about 6 to 11 cycles were a sample-barcoded 5' primer and a J-beta primer mix. MiXCR, applied by TCRdb to the 5' RACE reads, yields one record per CDR3 protein. This sample has 1,800,000 or so distinct CDR3 sequences, with roughly two fifths found just once. Specimen: blood. These TCRs come from a human donor in good health.

The rearrangement uses TRBV7-4 and TRBJ1-2; D call uncertain. CDR3 length: 16 amino acids. Germline V CDR1 and CDR2: SGHVT, SQSDAQ. In DNA, the CDR3 is TGTGTCCTAAGCTCCAGAGGGAAGATCCGTAACTATGGCTACACCTTC. This encodes CVLSSRGKIRNYGYTF.

The chain uses TRBV12-3 or TRBV12-4 and TRBJ1-2; D not certain. V dropped 5 bases and J dropped 5 bases, with 15 bases sitting between them. The CDR3 contains 14 residues. CDR3 DNA: TGTGCCAGCAGTCCCAACTTAGGAGTATATGGCTACACCTTC. Its translation: CASSPNLGVYGYTF.

This clonotype was seen a few times. A junction end diverges from the germline sequence, so it may reflect a read error. The chain is built from TRBV6-2 or TRBV6-3 and TRBJ2-5, with D uncertain. This CDR3 is 15 amino acids long. CDR1 is MNHEY and CDR2 is SVGEGT in the germline V gene. The CDR3 nucleotides are TGTGCAAGCAGTTACCTCGGACCTTACCAAGAGACCCAGTACTTC. Translation gives CASSYLGPYQETQYF.

Points on this clonotype: At one of its ends the junction is not consistent with the germline gene, which may arise from a read error. The V call is TRBV6-5, the J call TRBJ2-3; D unclear. Germline-derived CDR1 and CDR2 are MNHEY and SVGAGI. The CDR3 totals 13 residues. This CDR3 reads CANSQASTDTQYF. For the CDR3, the DNA is TGTGCCAACAGTCAGGCGAGCACAGATACGCAGTATTTT.

The chain links TRBV6-2 or TRBV6-3 to TRBJ2-1; 12 nucleotides agree with TRBD2. CDR3 length: 17 amino acids. Germline trimming cut 0 bases from V and 3 bases from J; bases unmatched to any gene: 3. From germline, CDR1 is MNHEY and CDR2 SVGEGT. CDR3 in amino acids: CASSYSPSGGVYNEQFF. The CDR3 coding sequence is TGTGCCAGCAGTTACTCCCCTAGCGGGGGGGTCTACAATGAGCAGTTCTTC.

CDR3 sequence (DNA): TGCAGTGCCCATAGCGGGGGGGGCTACGAGCAGTACTTC. It is translated as CSAHSGGGYEQYF. The chain recombines TRBV20-1 with TRBJ2-7; 11 bases align to TRBD2. The CDR3 is 13 residues long. Trimming took 6 bases from V and 3 from J; bases not matched to a gene: 4. Germline V lookup: CDR1 DFQATT, CDR2 SNEGSKA (reference sequence).

V usage is TRBV20-1 and J usage is TRBJ2-1; no clear D. The germline V gene encodes CDR1 DFQATT and CDR2 SNEGSKA (reference sequence). This CDR3 has 13 residues. V was pared by 1 base and J by 6 bases, with 10 bases between. CDR3 nucleotides: TGCAGTGCTAGAGTCCCAGACTCCAATGAGCAGTTCTTC. Its translation: CSARVPDSNEQFF.

This clonotype was counted between two and nine times. J is TRBJ2-1 and V is TRBV7-2; D possibly matches TRBD1 or TRBD2 (5 bases each). The CDR3 extends over 16 amino acids. Germline V CDR1 and CDR2: SGHTA, FQGNSA. The V end lost 0 bases, the J end lost 2 bases, and 11 bases lay between the germline ends. This CDR3 reads CASSLAPGPAYNEQFF. As DNA, the CDR3 is TGTGCCAGCAGCTTAGCCCCGGGACCGGCCTACAATGAGCAGTTCTTC.

The rearrangement uses TRBV7-2 and TRBJ2-5; the match to TRBD1 covers 7 bases. V dropped 1 base and J dropped 5; count of bases not matched to a gene: 10. Per the germline V gene, CDR1 is SGHTA and CDR2 is FQGNSA. This CDR3 has 16 residues. CDR3 DNA: TGTGCCAGCAGCTTAGGTGTAGGGGGCGGTTACGAGACCCAGTACTTC. Protein product: CASSLGVGGGYETQYF.

The chain uses TRBV7-2 and TRBJ1-2; TRBD1 aligns across 9 bases. Trimming removed 3 bases from V and 8 bases from J; junction bases left unmatched: 13. Germline V CDR1 and CDR2: SGHTA, FQGNSA. This CDR3 is built from 16 residues. The CDR3 DNA reads as TGTGCCAGCAGCTTCGGGATTCGGGACAGGGAACGGGGCTACACCTTC. Translating gives CASSFGIRDRERGYTF.

The genes are TRBV7-3 and TRBJ2-2; D is unclear. The CDR3 has 14 amino acids. Per the germline V gene, CDR1 is SGHTA and CDR2 is FQGTGA. Trimming cost V 4 bases and J 5 bases, with 11 bases left between them. The CDR3 here is CASSSALVTGELFF. CDR3 bases: TGTGCCAGCAGCTCCGCACTCGTAACCGGGGAGCTGTTTTTT.

This clonotype was counted only a few times. This chain links TRBV12-3 or TRBV12-4 with TRBJ2-5, with TRBD1 identical over 7 bases. The V gene end was trimmed by 0 bases and the J gene end by 3 bases; junction bases not matched to a gene: 7. This CDR3 comprises 16 residues. CDR3 nucleotide sequence: TGTGCCAGCAGTTTAGCCGGGACAGTCAGAGAAGAGACCCAGTACTTC. This encodes CASSLAGTVREETQYF.

The rearrangement links TRBV11-1 to TRBJ1-1; D is uncertain. In germline, CDR1 is SGHAT, CDR2 FQDESV (reference sequence). The CDR3 is 14 residues long. Trimming cost V 0 bases and J 3 bases, with 8 bases left between them. CDR3 nucleotides: TGTGCCAGCAGCTTAGCTGCCAGCCACACTGAAGCTTTCTTT. Translating gives CASSLAASHTEAFF.

This chain connects TRBV7-9 to TRBJ2-1; tentative D call: TRBD2 (6 bases). Germline CDR1 reads SEHNR; CDR2 reads FQNEAQ (reference sequence). Deletions cut 5 bases from V and 6 bases from J, with 23 bases between. The CDR3 totals 17 residues. CDR3 region: CASSPSRGGGWVNEQFF. The CDR3 nucleotides read TGTGCCAGCAGCCCCTCGCGTGGTGGGGGGTGGGTCAATGAGCAGTTCTTC.

In this sample, this clonotype turned up a few times. The genes are TRBV7-8 and TRBJ2-1; the D gene is possibly TRBD1 (5 bases). V lost 5 bases and J lost 4, with 21 bases in between. Germline V CDR1 and CDR2: SGHVS, FQNEAQ. The CDR3 spans 17 residues. The CDR3 loop is CASSTPAVGPGYNEQFF. CDR3 nucleotides: TGTGCCAGCAGCACCCCTGCCGTGGGGCCAGGGTACAATGAGCAGTTCTTC.

This clonotype was seen a handful of times. The rearrangement joins TRBV29-1 to TRBJ2-5; TRBD1 matches at 8 bases. CDR1 and CDR2 (germline): SQVTM, ANQGSEA. Unmatched junction bases numbered 4, after V lost 6 bases and J lost 1 base. The CDR3 spans 13 residues. Written as DNA, the CDR3 is TGCAGCGTCAAACAGGGGGGCCAAGAGACCCAGTACTTC. It is translated as CSVKQGGQETQYF.

The V call is TRBV29-1, the J call TRBJ1-1; no clear D gene. The CDR3 extends over 13 amino acids. Per germline, CDR1 SQVTM and CDR2 ANQGSEA. V gave up 6 bases and J gave up 3 bases, with 14 bases separating them. The CDR3 spells CSVRYSADTEAFF. The CDR3 bases are TGCAGCGTCCGATACTCTGCGGACACTGAAGCTTTCTTT.

This chain links TRBV2 with TRBJ1-2; maybe TRBD1 (6 bases). The germline V and J ends were trimmed by 3 bases and 6 bases, with 11 bases remaining between them. The CDR3 spans 13 residues. Germline CDR1 and CDR2: SNHLY and FYNNEI. CDR3 sequence reads: CASSENRAHGYTF. The CDR3 nucleotides read TGTGCCAGCAGTGAGAACAGGGCCCATGGCTACACCTTC.

A few counts support this clonotype. This sequence joins TRBV5-6 and TRBJ1-2, with 10 bases lining up with TRBD1. Germline V CDR1 and CDR2: SGHDT, YYEEEE. V lost 4 bases, J lost 8 bases, and 11 bases stayed unmatched. The CDR3 consists of 15 residues. CDR3 bases: TGTGCCAGCAGCCCAACGACAGGGGGCATCGTAGGCTACACCTTC. Translation gives CASSPTTGGIVGYTF.

There are a few counts of this clonotype. At one end the junction does not follow the germline gene, possibly because of a read error. The genes are TRBV29-1 and TRBJ2-3, with D hard to call. The CDR3 consists of 12 residues. CDR1 is SQVTM and CDR2 is ANQGSEA in the germline V gene. The CDR3 bases are TGCAGCGTTCAAGAGGGCACAGATACGCAGTATTTT. Its protein is CSVQEGTDTQYF.

This clonotype was seen a handful of times. The rearrangement joins TRBV7-2 to TRBJ2-5, with 9 positions matching TRBD2. V dropped 2 bases and J dropped 8; count of bases not matched to a gene: 9. Germline CDR1 SGHTA, CDR2 FQGNSA. CDR3 length equals 15 residues. CDR3 DNA: TGTGCCAGCAGCTTAATAGGGACTAGCCCGGAAACCCAGTACTTC. Translation gives CASSLIGTSPETQYF.

The gene calls are TRBV6-6 and TRBJ2-1; no definite D call. Trimming shortened V by 7 bases and J by 1 base, and 14 bases separated the two germline ends. The germline V gene has CDR1 MNHNY and CDR2 SVGAGI (reference sequence). CDR3 length: 15 amino acids. CDR3 loop: CASTQDLGSYNEQFF. DNA of the CDR3: TGTGCCAGCACCCAAGACCTGGGGTCCTACAATGAGCAGTTCTTC.

The rearrangement uses TRBV6-5 and TRBJ2-4; 7 bases line up with TRBD1. The germline CDR1 and CDR2 sequences are MNHEY and SVGAGI. The length of the CDR3 is 19 residues. Germline trimming cut 2 bases from V and 7 bases from J; bases unmatched to any gene: 20. Here the CDR3 reads CASSYPDRRSPGRLNIQYF. The CDR3 DNA is TGTGCCAGCAGTTACCCGGACAGGAGATCCCCCGGGCGGTTGAACATTCAGTACTTC.

This clonotype was recorded a few times. V and J are TRBV11-2 and TRBJ1-2; a possible D gene is TRBD1 (6 bases). Germline V lookup: CDR1 SGHAT, CDR2 FQNNGV. Trimming left V 1 base short and J 4 bases short, with 13 bases between. CDR3 length: 15 amino acids. The CDR3 loop reads CASSLVLGAGYGYTF. CDR3 coding DNA: TGTGCCAGCAGCTTAGTCCTGGGGGCGGGCTATGGCTACACCTTC.

The V gene is TRBV24-1, the J gene TRBJ1-4, with 7 bases matching TRBD1. Germline V gene lookup returns CDR1 KGHDR and CDR2 SFDVKD. This CDR3 is 13 amino acids long. J lost 4 bases, V lost 9 bases, and 4 bases had no gene match. CDR3 in DNA: TGTGCCACCGGGACAGAAGGTAATGAAAAACTGTTTTTT. It yields the protein CATGTEGNEKLFF.

Points on this clonotype: This could be a read error, since a much larger clone is one nucleotide away. This sequence joins TRBV10-3 and TRBJ2-1; 7 bases are a match to TRBD1. The germline V gene has CDR1 ENHRY and CDR2 SYGVKD. The CDR3 contains 13 residues. V trimming: 9 bases; J trimming: 3 bases; junction bases outside the gene matches: 5. CDR3 sequence: CAIIDRVYNEQFF. Written as DNA, the CDR3 is TGTGCCATTATAGACAGGGTCTACAATGAGCAGTTCTTC.

V and J are TRBV7-2 and TRBJ2-5; TRBD1 agrees at 7 bases. The CDR3 length is 14 residues. The J segment lost 4 bases and the V segment lost 0 bases, leaving 2 bases of the junction unmatched. Germline V gene sequence: CDR1 SGHTA, CDR2 FQGNSA. The CDR3 region has the DNA TGTGCCAGCAGCTTAGCAAGACAGGGAGAGACCCAGTACTTC. Its protein product is CASSLARQGETQYF. Using reference TRBV7-2 and TRBJ2-5 for the parts outside the CDR3, the full variable domain is GAGVSQSPSNKVTEKGKDVELRCDPISGHTALYWYRQSLGQGLEFLIYFQGNSAPDKSGLPSDRFSAERTGGSVSTLTIQRTQQEDSAVYLCASSLARQGETQYFGPGTRLLVL.

This clonotype has more than one count but fewer than ten. This chain links TRBV29-1 with TRBJ2-7; weak D call: TRBD1 (5 bases). V gave up 4 bases and J gave up 1 base, with 14 bases separating them. The CDR3 loop spans 14 amino acids. Per the germline V gene, CDR1 is SQVTM and CDR2 is ANQGSEA. The CDR3: CSVAYRLRSYEQYF. The CDR3 region has the DNA TGCAGCGTTGCCTACAGGTTGAGGTCCTACGAGCAGTACTTC.

V is TRBV20-1 and J is TRBJ1-2; tentatively, D is TRBD1 (6 bases). The CDR3 consists of 18 residues. Germline lookup yields CDR1 DFQATT and CDR2 SNEGSKA (reference sequence). The germline V and J ends were trimmed by 0 bases and 7 bases, with 27 bases remaining between them. The DNA for the CDR3 is TGCAGTGCTAGAGATCGAGGGCCGGGACAAGGCCCTCCCGGTGGCTACACCTTC. This sequence encodes CSARDRGPGQGPPGGYTF.

The chain is built from TRBV11-2 and TRBJ2-1; 15 positions match TRBD2. The J segment lost 5 bases and the V segment lost 8 bases, leaving 7 bases of the junction unmatched. Germline V lookup: CDR1 SGHAT, CDR2 FQNNGV. The CDR3 runs to 16 residues. CDR3: CASLGLAGGFHNEQFF. The CDR3 region has the DNA TGTGCCAGCTTAGGACTAGCGGGGGGGTTCCACAATGAGCAGTTCTTC.